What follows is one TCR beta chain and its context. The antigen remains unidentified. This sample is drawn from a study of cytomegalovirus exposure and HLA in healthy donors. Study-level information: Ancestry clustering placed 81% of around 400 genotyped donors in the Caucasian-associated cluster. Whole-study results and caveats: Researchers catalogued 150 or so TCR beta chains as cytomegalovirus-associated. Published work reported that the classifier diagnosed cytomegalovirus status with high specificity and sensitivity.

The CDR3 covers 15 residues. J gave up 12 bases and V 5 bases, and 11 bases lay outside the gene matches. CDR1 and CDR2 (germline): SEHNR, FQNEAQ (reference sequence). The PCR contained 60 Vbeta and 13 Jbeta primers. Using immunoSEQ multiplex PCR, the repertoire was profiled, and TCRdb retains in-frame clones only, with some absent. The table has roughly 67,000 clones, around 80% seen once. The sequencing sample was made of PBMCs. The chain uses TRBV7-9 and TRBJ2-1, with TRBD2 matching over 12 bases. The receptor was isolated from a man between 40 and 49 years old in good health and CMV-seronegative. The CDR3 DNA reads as TGTGCCAGCAGCCCCAACGAACTAGCGGGGGGCGGGCAGTTCTTC. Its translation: CASSPNELAGGGQFF.